The T cell receptor beta chain under discussion was sequenced for a study of cytomegalovirus exposure and HLA in healthy donors. As for the study in general: HLA-typed donors contributed 80 million to 85 million unique TCRs, which were held in an early data release. Study observations and caveats: The productive fraction for most TCR beta V segments was about 87% or about 30% in an earlier analysis.

Primers included in the PCR were 60 Vbeta and 13 Jbeta primers. TCRdb's table, derived via immunoSEQ multiplex PCR, lists solely in-frame clones and lacks some. The sample carries roughly 180,000 clones, about 75% recorded once. Germline V gene data show CDR1 as SGHTA and CDR2 as FQGNSA. V lost 2 bases, J lost 4 bases, and 20 bases lay in between. CDR3 length equals 17 residues. As concerns this clone: Its antigen is not known.

The sequenced material came from PBMCs. The chain has TRBV7-2 and TRBJ1-1; perhaps TRBD1 as D (5 bases). The TCR sequence derives from a female donor in good health and CMV-seronegative. The CDR3 sequence: CASSLMGGVVGITEAFF. The DNA of the CDR3 is TGTGCCAGCAGCTTAATGGGGGGGGTAGTAGGTATCACTGAAGCTTTCTTT.